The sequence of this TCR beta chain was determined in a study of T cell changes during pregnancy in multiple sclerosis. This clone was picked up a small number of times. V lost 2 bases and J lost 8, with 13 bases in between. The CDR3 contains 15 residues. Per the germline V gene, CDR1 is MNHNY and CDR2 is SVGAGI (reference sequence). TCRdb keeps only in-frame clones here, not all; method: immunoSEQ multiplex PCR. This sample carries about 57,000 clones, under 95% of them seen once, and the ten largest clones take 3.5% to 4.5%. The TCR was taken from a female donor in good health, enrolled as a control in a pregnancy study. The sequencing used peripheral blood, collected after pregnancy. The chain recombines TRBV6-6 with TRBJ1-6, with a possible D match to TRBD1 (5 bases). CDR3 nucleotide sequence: TGTGCCAGCAGTTACCGTAAGGGGCCCCATTCACCCCTCCACTTT. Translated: CASSYRKGPHSPLHF.